The 7 T cell receptor beta chains given below trace back to one sample, sequenced in a study of blood T cell repertoires in COVID-19. Only in-frame clones appear in the TCRdb table, and some are missing; sequencing was by immunoSEQ multiplex PCR. The sample carries about 160,000 clones, approximately 93% recorded once. The sequenced sample was peripheral blood. These TCRs come from a woman aged 55 to 70 with COVID-19, enrolled during active disease.

This clone was seen just once. The V and J genes are TRBV25-1 and TRBJ2-7; TRBD1 aligns across 9 bases. Germline CDR1 reads MGHDK; CDR2 reads SYGVNS. This CDR3 comprises 15 residues. With 4 bases clipped from V and 5 bases from J, the junction kept 9 bases outside the gene matches. The CDR3: CASSVHRDRANEQYF. The CDR3 region has the DNA TGTGCCAGCAGTGTACACCGGGACAGGGCCAACGAGCAGTACTTC.

The chain employs TRBV6-5 and TRBJ2-7, with 9 bases identical to TRBD1. The CDR3 runs to 14 residues. V lost 2 bases and J lost 4; bases outside the gene matches: 3. The germline V gene encodes CDR1 MNHEY and CDR2 SVGAGI. The CDR3 nucleotides read TGTGCCAGCAGTTACACAGGGGGCCCGTACGAGCAGTACTTC. Translation gives CASSYTGGPYEQYF.

This chain connects TRBV9 to TRBJ2-7; TRBD1 matches at 7 bases. This CDR3 has 16 amino acids. Germline loops: CDR1 SGDLS, CDR2 YYNGEE. V trimming: 0 bases; J trimming: 0 bases; junction bases outside the gene matches: 6. The CDR3 coding sequence is TGTGCCAGCAGCGTAGGGGACAGCTCGCTCTCCTACGAGCAGTACTTC. Its translation is CASSVGDSSLSYEQYF. Supplemented by reference TRBV9 and TRBJ2-7, the full variable domain reads DSGVTQTPKHLITATGQRVTLRCSPRSGDLSVYWYQQSLDQGLQFLIQYYNGEERAKGNILERFSAQQFPDLHSELNLSSLELGDSALYFCASSVGDSSLSYEQYFGPGTRLTVT.

The chain uses TRBV11-2 and TRBJ2-7; possibly TRBD2 for D (6 bases). V gave up 2 bases and J gave up 3 bases, with 17 bases separating them. Germline-derived CDR1 and CDR2 are SGHAT and FQNNGV. This CDR3 region has 16 residues. The CDR3 sequence: CASSLSLSGRYYEQYF. CDR3 DNA sequence: TGTGCCAGCAGCTTAAGCTTAAGCGGGCGGTACTACGAGCAGTACTTC. Together with reference TRBV11-2 and TRBJ2-7, the CDR3 gives the full variable domain: EAGVAQSPRYKIIEKRQSVAFWCNPISGHATLYWYQQILGQGPKLLIQFQNNGVVDDSQLPKDRFSAERLKGVDSTLKIQPAKLEDSAVYLCASSLSLSGRYYEQYFGPGTRLTVT.

This clone was recorded only once. The chain employs TRBV6-1 and TRBJ1-3, with TRBD1 identical over 7 bases. V shed 2 bases, J shed 2 bases, and the junction held 12 bases outside the gene matches. Germline V CDR1 and CDR2: MNHNS, SASEGT. CDR3 length: 18 amino acids. CDR3 amino acids: CASSEFSSGQGAGNTIYF. CDR3 coding DNA: TGTGCCAGCAGTGAATTCTCCTCGGGGCAGGGGGCTGGAAACACCATATATTTT.

The CDR3, as DNA: TGTGCCAGCAGTAAACCACAAGGACTAGCGGGGCAAGAGACCCAGTACTTC. Its protein product is CASSKPQGLAGQETQYF. The V call is TRBV6-2 or TRBV6-3, the J call TRBJ2-5; the match to TRBD2 covers 12 bases. CDR1 and CDR2 (germline): MNHEY, SVGEGT. V shed 5 bases, J shed 2 bases, and the junction held 9 bases outside the gene matches. The CDR3 is 17 amino acids.

The rearrangement links TRBV3-1 (or the pseudogene TRBV3-2) to TRBJ1-2; the D is unclear. Germline V CDR1 and CDR2: LGHDT, YNNKEL (reference sequence). Trimming cost V 3 bases and J 4 bases, with 12 bases left between them. The CDR3 is made up of 14 amino acids. For the CDR3, the DNA is TGTGCCAGCAGCCAGAGGGTGGGTGGCTATGGCTACACCTTC. As protein: CASSQRVGGYGYTF.